This T cell receptor (beta chain) came from a study of blood T cell repertoires in COVID-19. The CDR3 runs 12 residues. Germline-derived CDR1 and CDR2 are SQVTM and ANQGSEA. The germline V and J ends were trimmed by 3 bases and 2 bases, with 7 bases remaining between them. Only in-frame clones appear in the TCRdb table, and some are missing; sequencing was by immunoSEQ multiplex PCR. The repertoire consists of some 110,000 clones, with around four fifths occurring once and the leading ten covering around 0.77%. Sequences were obtained from peripheral blood. The sequence came from a woman aged 70 to 79 with acute or convalescent COVID-19. The J gene is TRBJ2-5, the V gene TRBV29-1; D is perhaps TRBD1 (5 bases). This CDR3 reads CSVDRAQETQYF. CDR3 sequence (DNA): TGCAGCGTTGACAGGGCGCAAGAGACCCAGTACTTC.